Presented here are 20 T cell receptor beta chains from one specimen sequenced in a study of shared clonotypes between healthy human individuals. Here immunoSEQ multiplex PCR was the method, and the copy in TCRdb shows in-frame clones only, minus some. The table lists roughly 1,800,000 clones, less than 95% of them singletons. Only CD45RO-negative cells positively selected for CCR7 counted as naive CD8 cells, so terminally differentiated effector memory CD45RA+ cells were excluded. The material sequenced was naive CD8+ T cells sorted from blood. Receptors were obtained from a man younger than 35 in good health.

This clone was seen only once. The V call is TRBV7-9, the J call TRBJ2-1; a possible D gene is TRBD2 (6 bases). This CDR3 spans 12 amino acids. Germline lookup yields CDR1 SEHNR and CDR2 FQNEAQ (reference sequence). Trimming left V 6 bases short and J 6 bases short, with 9 bases between. The CDR3 bases are TGTGCCAGCAGGGGACTTCGCAATGAGCAGTTCTTC. Its translation: CASRGLRNEQFF.

This clone appeared once. The same CDR3 also results from other DNA sequences found in this sample. This chain links TRBV4-1 with TRBJ2-7, with 7 bases that match TRBD1. V shed 1 base, J shed 2 bases, and the junction held 2 bases outside the gene matches. Germline V gene sequence: CDR1 MGHRA, CDR2 YSYEKL. This CDR3 region has 14 residues. The CDR3 here is CASSQVQGAYEQYF. CDR3 DNA sequence: TGCGCCAGCAGCCAAGTCCAGGGGGCCTACGAGCAGTACTTC.

The J gene is TRBJ1-4, the V gene TRBV7-9; 9 bases align to TRBD1. The CDR3 totals 16 residues. Per the germline V gene, CDR1 is SEHNR and CDR2 is FQNEAQ (reference sequence). The J segment lost 8 bases and the V segment lost 1 base, leaving 8 bases of the junction unmatched. The chain's CDR3 is CASSLVAGQGGEKLFF. CDR3 coding DNA: TGTGCCAGCAGCTTAGTAGCGGGACAGGGAGGCGAAAAACTGTTTTTT.

DNA for the CDR3: TGTGCCATCAGCGGACAGGGTTGGACCAACACCGGGGAGCTGTTTTTT. Translation: CAISGQGWTNTGELFF. This chain joins TRBV10-3 and TRBJ2-2; 8 nucleotides match TRBD1. Germline values: CDR1 ENHRY, CDR2 SYGVKD. This CDR3 contains 16 residues. J gave up 2 bases and V 6 bases, and 8 bases lay outside the gene matches.

The chain employs TRBV27 and TRBJ2-7, with TRBD1 matching 7 bases. The CDR3 is 14 amino acids. The trim removed 5 bases at V and 1 base at J, leaving 5 bases unmatched. Germline V gives CDR1 MNHEY, CDR2 SMNVEV (reference sequence). Written as DNA, the CDR3 is TGTGCCAGCAGTATAGACAGGGCTTCCTACGAGCAGTACTTC. It specifies CASSIDRASYEQYF.

J is TRBJ1-5 and V is TRBV2, with TRBD1 identical over 7 bases. V was clipped by 2 bases and J by 6 bases; unmatched bases: 7. Germline CDR1 is SNHLY and CDR2 is FYNNEI. The CDR3 has 15 amino acids. The CDR3 loop is CASSEQSGGPQPQHF. The CDR3 DNA is TGTGCCAGCAGTGAACAATCAGGGGGACCTCAGCCCCAGCATTTT.

This clone was detected only a few times. The chain combines TRBV30 with TRBJ1-1; no clear D gene. V was cut by 7 bases and J by 1 base, with 13 bases left in between. The CDR3 contains 13 residues. Germline-derived CDR1 and CDR2 are GTSNPN and SVGIG (reference sequence). The CDR3 region is CASQTVGNTEAFF. The CDR3 DNA sequence: TGTGCCTCCCAAACCGTAGGGAACACTGAAGCTTTCTTT.

The rearrangement links TRBV6-1 to TRBJ1-1; TRBD1 aligns across 10 bases. Germline lookup yields CDR1 MNHNS and CDR2 SASEGT. Trimming cost V 4 bases and J 1 base; bases outside gene matches: 3. The CDR3 contains 15 residues. CDR3 nucleotide sequence: TGTGCCAGCAGTGCCCGGACAGGGGGGAACACTGAAGCTTTCTTT. Its translation is CASSARTGGNTEAFF.

J is TRBJ2-3 and V is TRBV10-1; D could derive from TRBD1 or TRBD2 (6 bases each). CDR3 length: 17 residues. Germline CDR1 WNHNN, CDR2 SYGVQD (reference sequence). Trimming stripped 4 bases from V and 2 bases from J, with 19 bases between. Here the CDR3 reads CASSAGAGDAATDTQYF. The CDR3 DNA is TGCGCCAGCAGTGCGGGGGCTGGGGACGCCGCCACAGATACGCAGTATTTT.

The V and J genes are TRBV6-1 and TRBJ1-6; tentative D call: TRBD1 (5 bases). Per the germline V gene, CDR1 is MNHNS and CDR2 is SASEGT. The V gene lost 4 bases and the J gene lost 12 bases, with 16 bases spanning the gap. The CDR3 runs 14 residues. The CDR3 region is CASSAPGTALPLHF. The CDR3 DNA reads as TGTGCCAGCAGTGCGCCCGGGACGGCGTTACCCCTCCACTTT.

As for this clone: A far larger clone is a single base away, which makes a read error likely. Other nucleotide sequences in the sample specify the same CDR3. The rearrangement joins TRBV11-2 to TRBJ2-7; D remains ambiguous. V lost 1 base and J 4 bases, leaving 5 bases between the germline ends. Germline CDR1 reads SGHAT; CDR2 reads FQNNGV. This CDR3 spans 12 amino acids. CDR3 amino acids: CASSLGVYEQYF. The DNA for the CDR3 is TGTGCCAGCAGCTTAGGTGTTTACGAGCAGTACTTC.

V is TRBV5-1 and J is TRBJ2-5; 8 bases line up with TRBD2. CDR1 SGHRS and CDR2 YFSETQ come from the germline V gene. The CDR3 sequence is 16 residues long. J gave up 1 base and V 4 bases, and 9 bases lay outside the gene matches. In nucleotides, the CDR3 is TGCGCCAGCAGCCCATGGCCCCTAGCGGGCCAAGAGACCCAGTACTTC. Amino acid sequence: CASSPWPLAGQETQYF. The full variable domain, in which reference TRBV5-1 and TRBJ2-5 provide the parts outside the CDR3, is KAGVTQTPRYLIKTRGQQVTLSCSPISGHRSVSWYQQTPGQGLQFLFEYFSETQRNKGNFPGRFSGRQFSNSRSEMNVSTLELGDSALYLCASSPWPLAGQETQYFGPGTRLLVL.

J is TRBJ1-1 and V is TRBV28, with D maybe TRBD1 (6 bases). The CDR3 totals 14 residues. CDR1 MDHEN and CDR2 SYDVKM come from the germline V gene. Trimming took 5 bases from V and 4 from J, leaving 14 bases between them. CDR3 loop: CASSRRVGGTEAFF. CDR3 bases: TGTGCCAGCAGTCGCCGGGTAGGGGGCACTGAAGCTTTCTTT.

This chain joins TRBV14 and TRBJ1-4; D is unclear. Germline V gene sequence: CDR1 SGHDN, CDR2 FVKESK. V lost 0 bases to trimming and J lost 0 bases, with 8 bases between them. CDR3 length: 16 residues. CDR3 coding DNA: TGTGCCAGCAGCCAAGATAGCTGGGCAACTAATGAAAAACTGTTTTTT. Protein product: CASSQDSWATNEKLFF.

The chain's CDR3 is CASSFEGSAGYF. The CDR3 DNA reads TGTGCCAGCAGCTTCGAGGGTTCTGCCGGGTACTTC. The chain combines TRBV13 with TRBJ2-7; maybe TRBD2 (5 bases). The CDR3 runs 12 residues. V was clipped by 3 bases and J by 12 bases, with 15 bases between them. Germline V gives CDR1 PRHDT, CDR2 FYEKMQ (reference sequence).

The chain employs TRBV5-4 and TRBJ2-7; perhaps TRBD1 as D (6 bases). The length of the CDR3 is 14 residues. Germline values: CDR1 SGHNT, CDR2 YYREEE (reference sequence). V was pared by 2 bases and J by 2 bases, with 11 bases between. CDR3 DNA: TGTGCCAGCAGCTTCAGGGGACCCACCTACGAGCAGTACTTC. It specifies CASSFRGPTYEQYF. The full variable domain, completed using reference TRBV5-4 and TRBJ2-7, is ETGVTQSPTHLIKTRGQQVTLRCSSQSGHNTVSWYQQALGQGPQFIFQYYREEENGRGNFPPRFSGLQFPNYSSELNVNALELDDSALYLCASSFRGPTYEQYFGPGTRLTVT.

The chain links TRBV27 to TRBJ2-7; D possibly matches TRBD1 or TRBD2 (5 bases each). Trimming shortened V by 3 bases and J by 5 bases, and 11 bases separated the two germline ends. The CDR3 spans 13 residues. Looked up from germline, CDR1 is MNHEY and CDR2 is SMNVEV (reference sequence). The CDR3 nucleotides are TGTGCCAGCAGTTTGGTCAGGGACCACGAGCAGTACTTC. Its protein is CASSLVRDHEQYF.

J is TRBJ2-7 and V is TRBV27; 12 bases line up with TRBD2. Losses at the gene ends were 9 bases for V and 1 base for J; bases not matched to a gene: 10. The CDR3 runs to 16 residues. CDR1 and CDR2 (germline): MNHEY, SMNVEV (reference sequence). CDR3 amino acids: CASGSTSGGKSYEQYF. Written as DNA, the CDR3 is TGTGCCAGTGGAAGTACTAGCGGGGGGAAATCCTACGAGCAGTACTTC.

The chain carries TRBV5-1 and TRBJ2-3; weak D call: TRBD1 (5 bases). From germline, CDR1 is SGHRS and CDR2 YFSETQ. This CDR3 region has 15 residues. V lost 0 bases and J lost 5, with 13 bases in between. The CDR3 here is CASSLGQGNLDTQYF. Written as DNA, the CDR3 is TGCGCCAGCAGCTTGGGGCAGGGAAATTTAGATACGCAGTATTTT.

This rearrangement joins TRBV13 to TRBJ1-4; tentative D call: TRBD1 (6 bases). The CDR3 is 13 residues long. Trimming removed 7 bases from V and 3 bases from J, with 9 bases in between. Germline CDR1 and CDR2: PRHDT and FYEKMQ (reference sequence). The CDR3 DNA reads TGTGCCAGCACGGACAGTCCTAATGAAAAACTGTTTTTT. This codes for CASTDSPNEKLFF.